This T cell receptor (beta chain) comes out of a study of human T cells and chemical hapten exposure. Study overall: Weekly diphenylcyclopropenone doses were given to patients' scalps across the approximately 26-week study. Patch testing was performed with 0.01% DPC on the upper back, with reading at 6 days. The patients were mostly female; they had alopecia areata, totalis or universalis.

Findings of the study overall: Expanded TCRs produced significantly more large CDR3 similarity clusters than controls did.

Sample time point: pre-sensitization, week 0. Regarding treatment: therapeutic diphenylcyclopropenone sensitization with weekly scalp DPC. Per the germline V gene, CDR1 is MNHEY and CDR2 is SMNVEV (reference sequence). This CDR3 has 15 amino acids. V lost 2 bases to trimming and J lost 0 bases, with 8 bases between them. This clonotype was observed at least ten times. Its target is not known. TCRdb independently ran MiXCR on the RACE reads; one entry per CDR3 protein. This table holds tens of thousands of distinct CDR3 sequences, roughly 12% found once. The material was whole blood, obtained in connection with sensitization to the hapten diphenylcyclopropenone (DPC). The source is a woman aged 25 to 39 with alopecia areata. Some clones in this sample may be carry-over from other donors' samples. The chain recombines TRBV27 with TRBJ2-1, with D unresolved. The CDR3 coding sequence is TGTGCCAGCAGTTTAGCTCTTAGCTCCTACAATGAGCAGTTCTTC. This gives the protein CASSLALSSYNEQFF.